The following is a T cell receptor beta chain sequence with its context. This receptor's antigen is unknown. No clone much larger than this one lies a single base away; base qualities are absent. This entry belongs to a study of blood T cell repertoires in COVID-19 (dated by TCRdb to about 2020). With respect to the entire study: Collaborator samples came from the United States, Italy and Spain and covered acute and convalescent phases of COVID-19. A freely available public database, intended as a resource for researchers studying the immune response to SARS-CoV-2, is where the repertoires were released. The prospective study material was composed of cDNA or gDNA derived from T cells, B-cell-depleted T cells, or PBMCs. HLA class I and class II types, where available, came from metadata supplied by the sample provider rather than from assay-based typing. Subjects who had been exposed to COVID-19, were actively infected with it, or had recovered from it provided the deeply sampled blood TCRbeta repertoires that made up the dataset. Sample metadata almost always included a de-identified subject ID, COVID-19 status, age in years and sex. The samples were drawn from the first 160 participants of the ongoing ImmuneRACE study and from about 1,200 subjects provided by 6 global collaborators. What the study reported, not specific to this receptor: How much clinical and demographic metadata was included differed by source and by participant, and the metadata was provided uncurated.

Each collaborating institution followed its own protocols to collect whole blood in K2EDTA tubes. For TCRbeta analysis, collaborators shipped samples in one of three forms: frozen whole blood, isolated PBMCs, or DNA extracted from either of those sample types. TCRbeta CDR3 regions were amplified from genomic DNA using the immunoSEQ Assay, a bias-controlled multiplex PCR. In the source study's methods: The number of nucleated cells in each sample was estimated by amplification of reference gene primers within the assay. To quantify the absolute abundance of each unique TCRbeta CDR3 rearrangement, sequence reads were collapsed and filtered. For each sample, productive Simpson clonality was calculated as the square root of Simpson's diversity index across productive rearrangements. Not all clones reach the TCRdb copy of this immuneACCESS table, which keeps in-frame sequences only. Checked studies attribute under half of the gap to unresolved V genes and leave the rest unexplained. That table furnishes V, J and clone size, whereas the DNA furnished D and trimming. In this sample the table shows roughly 100,000 clones, 70% to 90% of which occur a single time. Together, the top ten hold around 4.7% of the sample.

V loses 5 bases, J loses 10 bases, and the germline ends lie 15 bases apart. Inclusive of the bounding cysteine and phenylalanine, the CDR3 is 13 residues long. The CDR3 DNA has 39 bases and is translated from base 1. The sample consisted of peripheral blood. Recombination linked TRBV12-3 or TRBV12-4 to TRBJ1-3, and perhaps TRBD1 as D gene, on 6 matching bases. This TCR was recovered from a woman older than 75 with active COVID-19. The CDR3 loop reads CASSLGGGTTIYF. The base sequence is TGTGCCAGCAGTCTGGGGGGGGGCACAACCATATATTTT.